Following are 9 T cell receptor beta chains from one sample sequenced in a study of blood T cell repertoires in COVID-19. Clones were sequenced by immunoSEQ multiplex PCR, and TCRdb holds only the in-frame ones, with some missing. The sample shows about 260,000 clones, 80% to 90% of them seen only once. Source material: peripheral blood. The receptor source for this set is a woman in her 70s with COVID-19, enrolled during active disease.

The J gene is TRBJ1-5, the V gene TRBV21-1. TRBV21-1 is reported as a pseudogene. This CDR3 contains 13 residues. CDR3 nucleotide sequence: TGTGCCAGCAGCAAGGAGGAGATTCAGCCCCAGCATTTT. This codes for CASSKEEIQPQHF.

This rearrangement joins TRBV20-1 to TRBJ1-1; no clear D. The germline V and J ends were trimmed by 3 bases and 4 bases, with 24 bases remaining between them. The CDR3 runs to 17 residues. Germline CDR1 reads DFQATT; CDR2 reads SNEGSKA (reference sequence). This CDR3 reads CSASAVRESNVGTEAFF. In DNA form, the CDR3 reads TGCAGTGCTAGTGCCGTTAGGGAGTCTAACGTAGGCACTGAAGCTTTCTTT.

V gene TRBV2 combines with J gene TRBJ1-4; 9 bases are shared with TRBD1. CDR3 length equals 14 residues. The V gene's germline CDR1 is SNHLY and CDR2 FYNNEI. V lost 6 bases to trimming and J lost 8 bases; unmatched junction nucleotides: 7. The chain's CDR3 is CASRIQGAVEKLFF. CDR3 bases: TGTGCCAGCAGAATACAGGGGGCCGTCGAAAAACTGTTTTTT.

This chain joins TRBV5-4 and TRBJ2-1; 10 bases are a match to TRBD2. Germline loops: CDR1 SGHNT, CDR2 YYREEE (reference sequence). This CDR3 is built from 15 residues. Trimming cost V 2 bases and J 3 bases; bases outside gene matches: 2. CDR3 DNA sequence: TGTGCCAGCAGCTTAGCGGGAGGGGTCTACAATGAGCAGTTCTTC. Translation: CASSLAGGVYNEQFF.

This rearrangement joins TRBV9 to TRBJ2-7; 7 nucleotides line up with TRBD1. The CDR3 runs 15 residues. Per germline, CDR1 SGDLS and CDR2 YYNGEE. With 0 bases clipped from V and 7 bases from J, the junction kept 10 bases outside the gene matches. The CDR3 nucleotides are TGTGCCAGCAGCGTAGGAGAGGGGGCCCTCACGGAGCAGTACTTC. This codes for CASSVGEGALTEQYF. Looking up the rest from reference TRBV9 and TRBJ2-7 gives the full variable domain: DSGVTQTPKHLITATGQRVTLRCSPRSGDLSVYWYQQSLDQGLQFLIQYYNGEERAKGNILERFSAQQFPDLHSELNLSSLELGDSALYFCASSVGEGALTEQYFGPGTRLTVT.

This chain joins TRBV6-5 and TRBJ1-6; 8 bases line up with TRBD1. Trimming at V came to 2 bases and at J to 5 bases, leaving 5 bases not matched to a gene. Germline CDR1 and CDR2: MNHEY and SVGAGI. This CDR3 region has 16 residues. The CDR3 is CASSYTYRGNNSPLHF. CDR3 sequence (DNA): TGTGCCAGCAGTTACACTTACAGGGGGAATAATTCACCCCTCCACTTT.

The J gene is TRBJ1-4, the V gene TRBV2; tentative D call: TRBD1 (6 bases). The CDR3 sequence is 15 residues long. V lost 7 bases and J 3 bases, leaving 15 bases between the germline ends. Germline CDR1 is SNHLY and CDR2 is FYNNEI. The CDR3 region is CASTEFTGSNEKLFF. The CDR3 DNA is TGTGCCAGCACCGAATTTACAGGGTCTAATGAAAAACTGTTTTTT. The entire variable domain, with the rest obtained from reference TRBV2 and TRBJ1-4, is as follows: EPEVTQTPSHQVTQMGQEVILRCVPISNHLYFYWYRQILGQKVEFLVSFYNNEISEKSEIFDDQFSVERPDGSNFTLKIRSTKLEDSAMYFCASTEFTGSNEKLFFGSGTQLSVL.

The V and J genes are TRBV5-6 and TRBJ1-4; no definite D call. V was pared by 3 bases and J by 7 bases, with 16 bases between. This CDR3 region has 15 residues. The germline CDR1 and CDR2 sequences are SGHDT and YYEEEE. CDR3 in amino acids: CASSSPGLAGEKLFF. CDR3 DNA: TGTGCCAGCAGCTCCCCAGGCCTTGCGGGTGAAAAACTGTTTTTT.

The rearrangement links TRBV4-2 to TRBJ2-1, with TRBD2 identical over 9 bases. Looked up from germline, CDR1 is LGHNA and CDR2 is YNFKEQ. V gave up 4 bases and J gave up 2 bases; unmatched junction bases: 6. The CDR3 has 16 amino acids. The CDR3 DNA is TGTGCCAGCAGCCGGCAGCTAGCGGGAACCTACAATGAGCAGTTCTTC. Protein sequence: CASSRQLAGTYNEQFF.